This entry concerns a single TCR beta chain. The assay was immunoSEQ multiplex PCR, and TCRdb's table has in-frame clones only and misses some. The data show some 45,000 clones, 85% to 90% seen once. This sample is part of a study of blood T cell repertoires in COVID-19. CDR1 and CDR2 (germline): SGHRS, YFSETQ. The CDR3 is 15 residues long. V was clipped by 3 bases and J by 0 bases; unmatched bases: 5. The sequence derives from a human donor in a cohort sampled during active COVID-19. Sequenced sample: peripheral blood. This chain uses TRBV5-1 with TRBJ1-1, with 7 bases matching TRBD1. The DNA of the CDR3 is TGCGCCAGCAGCTGGCGACAGGGCGTGAACACTGAAGCTTTCTTT. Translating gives CASSWRQGVNTEAFF.